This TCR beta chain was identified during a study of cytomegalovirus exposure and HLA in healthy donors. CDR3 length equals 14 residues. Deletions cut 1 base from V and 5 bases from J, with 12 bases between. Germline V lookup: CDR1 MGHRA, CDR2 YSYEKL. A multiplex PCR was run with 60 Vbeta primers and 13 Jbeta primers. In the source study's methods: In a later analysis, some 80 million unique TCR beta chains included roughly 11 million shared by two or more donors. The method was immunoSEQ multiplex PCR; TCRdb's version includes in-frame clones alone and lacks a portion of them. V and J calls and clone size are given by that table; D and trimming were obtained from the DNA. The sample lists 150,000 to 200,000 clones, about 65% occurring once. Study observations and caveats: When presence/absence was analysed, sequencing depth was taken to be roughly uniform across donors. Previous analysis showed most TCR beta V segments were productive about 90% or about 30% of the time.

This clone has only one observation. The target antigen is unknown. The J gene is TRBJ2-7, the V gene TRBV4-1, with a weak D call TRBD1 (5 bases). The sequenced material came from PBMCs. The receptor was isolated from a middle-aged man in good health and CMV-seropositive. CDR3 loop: CASSQAQGRNEQYF. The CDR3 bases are TGCGCCAGCAGCCAAGCGCAGGGTAGGAACGAGCAGTACTTC.